This TCR beta chain is from a study of blood T cell repertoires in COVID-19. This clone was seen a single time. The table came from immunoSEQ multiplex PCR; TCRdb's copy has only in-frame clones and leaves some out. The sample lists tens of thousands of clones, roughly 90% occurring once. This TCR was recovered from a man over 45 with COVID-19, enrolled during active disease. The sequenced material came from peripheral blood.

Here the CDR3 reads CASSSVGRSPLHF. In nucleotides, the CDR3 is TGTGCCAGTAGTAGTGTTGGGCGTTCACCCCTCCACTTT. The chain recombines TRBV19 with TRBJ1-6, with no clear D. CDR1 and CDR2 (germline): LNHDA, SQIVND (reference sequence). V was pared by 4 bases and J by 9 bases, with 10 bases between. The CDR3 has 13 amino acids. Full variable domain (remainder filled in from reference TRBV19 and TRBJ1-6): DGGITQSPKYLFRKEGQNVTLSCEQNLNHDAMYWYRQDPGQGLRLIYYSQIVNDFQKGDIAEGYSVSREKKESFPLTVTSAQKNPTAFYLCASSSVGRSPLHFGNGTRLTVT.